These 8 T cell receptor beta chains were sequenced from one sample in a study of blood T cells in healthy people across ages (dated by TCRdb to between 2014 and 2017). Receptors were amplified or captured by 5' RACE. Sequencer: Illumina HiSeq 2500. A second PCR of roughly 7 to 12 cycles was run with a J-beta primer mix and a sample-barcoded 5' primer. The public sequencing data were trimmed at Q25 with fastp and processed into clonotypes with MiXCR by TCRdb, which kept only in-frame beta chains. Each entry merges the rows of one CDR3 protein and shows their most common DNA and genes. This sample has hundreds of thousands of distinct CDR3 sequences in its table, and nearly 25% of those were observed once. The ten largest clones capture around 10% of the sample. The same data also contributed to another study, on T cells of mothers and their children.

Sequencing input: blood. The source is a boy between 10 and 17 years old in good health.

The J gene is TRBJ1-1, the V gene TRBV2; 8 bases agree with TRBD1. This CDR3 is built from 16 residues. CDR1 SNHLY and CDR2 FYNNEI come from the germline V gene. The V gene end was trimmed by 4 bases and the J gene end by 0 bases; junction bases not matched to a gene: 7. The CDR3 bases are TGTGCCAGCAGTGTGTATACAGGGGGAGTGAACACTGAAGCTTTCTTT. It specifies CASSVYTGGVNTEAFF.

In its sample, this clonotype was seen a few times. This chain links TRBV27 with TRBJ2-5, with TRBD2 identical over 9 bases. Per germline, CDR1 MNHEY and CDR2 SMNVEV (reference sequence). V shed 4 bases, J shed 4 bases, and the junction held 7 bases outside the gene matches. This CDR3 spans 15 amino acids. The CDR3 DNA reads TGTGCCAGCAGTTCCATCGCGGGGGGGACAGAGACCCAGTACTTC. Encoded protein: CASSSIAGGTETQYF.

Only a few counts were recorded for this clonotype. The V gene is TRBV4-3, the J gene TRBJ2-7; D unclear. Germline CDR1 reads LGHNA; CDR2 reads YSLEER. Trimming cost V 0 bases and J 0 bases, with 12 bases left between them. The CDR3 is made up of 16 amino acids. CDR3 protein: CASSQDLGYSSYEQYF. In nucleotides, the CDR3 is TGCGCCAGCAGCCAAGATTTAGGGTACAGCTCCTACGAGCAGTACTTC.

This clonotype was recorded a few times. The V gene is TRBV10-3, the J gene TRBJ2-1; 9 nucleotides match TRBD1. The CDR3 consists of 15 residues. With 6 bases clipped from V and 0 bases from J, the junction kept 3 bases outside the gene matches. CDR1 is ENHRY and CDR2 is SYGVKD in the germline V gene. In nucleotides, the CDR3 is TGTGCCATCAGCGGGGGACAGGGCTCCTACAATGAGCAGTTCTTC. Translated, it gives CAISGGQGSYNEQFF.

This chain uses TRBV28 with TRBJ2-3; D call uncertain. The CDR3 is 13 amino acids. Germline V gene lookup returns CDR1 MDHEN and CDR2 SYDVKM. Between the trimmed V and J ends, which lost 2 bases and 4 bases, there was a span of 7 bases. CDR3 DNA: TGTGCCAGCAGTTTAAGGTCGGCAGATACGCAGTATTTT. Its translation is CASSLRSADTQYF.

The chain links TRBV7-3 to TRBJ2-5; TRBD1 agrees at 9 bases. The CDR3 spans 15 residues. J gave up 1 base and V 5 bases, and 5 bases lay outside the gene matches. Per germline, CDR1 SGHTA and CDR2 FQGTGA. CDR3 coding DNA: TGTGCCAGCAGCCTAGGGACAGGGCTCCAAGAGACCCAGTACTTC. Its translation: CASSLGTGLQETQYF.

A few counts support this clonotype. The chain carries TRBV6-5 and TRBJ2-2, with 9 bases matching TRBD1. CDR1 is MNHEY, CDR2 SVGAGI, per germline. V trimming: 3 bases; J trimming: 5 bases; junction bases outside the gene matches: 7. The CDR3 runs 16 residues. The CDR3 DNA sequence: TGTGCCAGCAGTTATGTAGGACAGGGGCGGACCGGGGAGCTGTTTTTT. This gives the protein CASSYVGQGRTGELFF.

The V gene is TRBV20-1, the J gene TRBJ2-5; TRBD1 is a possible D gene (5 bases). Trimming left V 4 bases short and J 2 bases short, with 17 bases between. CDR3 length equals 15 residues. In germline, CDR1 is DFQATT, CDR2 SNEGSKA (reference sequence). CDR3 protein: CSATKGNPVQETQYF. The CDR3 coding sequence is TGCAGTGCTACCAAGGGGAATCCGGTACAAGAGACCCAGTACTTC.